Listed below are T cell receptor beta chains from one sample, sequenced in a study. TCRdb analysed the 5' RACE reads with MiXCR anew, one entry per CDR3 protein. The sample records under 5,500 distinct CDR3 sequences, more than 65% being singletons. Specimen: naive CD4+ T cells sorted from blood. These receptors all come from a female donor with breast cancer. CDR3s include the opening cysteine and the closing phenylalanine or tryptophan. D genes are given only for firm matches.

d_gene,v_gene,j_gene,CDR3aa
TRBD1,TRBV6-1,TRBJ1-2,CASSEALQGLSGQGIHGHTF
.,TRBV5-1,TRBJ1-1,CASSLGTENTEAFF
TRBD1,TRBV29-1,TRBJ2-5,CSETGFTETQYF
.,TRBV7-6,TRBJ2-2,CASSLLVATPNTGELFF
TRBD2,TRBV11-2,TRBJ2-6,CASSLGAGGSGANVLTF
.,TRBV20-1,TRBJ2-7,CSAKTLDEQYF
.,TRBV28,TRBJ2-1,CASSSATGFVVAQFF
TRBD2,TRBV5-1,TRBJ2-1,CASSLVATSGYNEQFF
.,TRBV6-1,TRBJ2-5,CASSEQPSWGGAVTQYF
.,TRBV7-9,TRBJ2-7,CASSLARDEQYF
TRBD1,TRBV12-3/TRBV12-4,TRBJ2-2,CASSSQGAIGELFF
.,TRBV27,TRBJ2-2,CASSPNPQATGNTGELFF
.,TRBV9,TRBJ2-7,CASQSAYEQYF
.,TRBV7-9,TRBJ2-1,CASSPRTNSNNEQFF
.,TRBV7-2,TRBJ2-5,CASSLSRTPQYF
TRBD2,TRBV4-2,TRBJ2-7,CASSRGAASGALVVDEQYF
.,TRBV11-3,TRBJ2-5,CASSLETTSWETQYF